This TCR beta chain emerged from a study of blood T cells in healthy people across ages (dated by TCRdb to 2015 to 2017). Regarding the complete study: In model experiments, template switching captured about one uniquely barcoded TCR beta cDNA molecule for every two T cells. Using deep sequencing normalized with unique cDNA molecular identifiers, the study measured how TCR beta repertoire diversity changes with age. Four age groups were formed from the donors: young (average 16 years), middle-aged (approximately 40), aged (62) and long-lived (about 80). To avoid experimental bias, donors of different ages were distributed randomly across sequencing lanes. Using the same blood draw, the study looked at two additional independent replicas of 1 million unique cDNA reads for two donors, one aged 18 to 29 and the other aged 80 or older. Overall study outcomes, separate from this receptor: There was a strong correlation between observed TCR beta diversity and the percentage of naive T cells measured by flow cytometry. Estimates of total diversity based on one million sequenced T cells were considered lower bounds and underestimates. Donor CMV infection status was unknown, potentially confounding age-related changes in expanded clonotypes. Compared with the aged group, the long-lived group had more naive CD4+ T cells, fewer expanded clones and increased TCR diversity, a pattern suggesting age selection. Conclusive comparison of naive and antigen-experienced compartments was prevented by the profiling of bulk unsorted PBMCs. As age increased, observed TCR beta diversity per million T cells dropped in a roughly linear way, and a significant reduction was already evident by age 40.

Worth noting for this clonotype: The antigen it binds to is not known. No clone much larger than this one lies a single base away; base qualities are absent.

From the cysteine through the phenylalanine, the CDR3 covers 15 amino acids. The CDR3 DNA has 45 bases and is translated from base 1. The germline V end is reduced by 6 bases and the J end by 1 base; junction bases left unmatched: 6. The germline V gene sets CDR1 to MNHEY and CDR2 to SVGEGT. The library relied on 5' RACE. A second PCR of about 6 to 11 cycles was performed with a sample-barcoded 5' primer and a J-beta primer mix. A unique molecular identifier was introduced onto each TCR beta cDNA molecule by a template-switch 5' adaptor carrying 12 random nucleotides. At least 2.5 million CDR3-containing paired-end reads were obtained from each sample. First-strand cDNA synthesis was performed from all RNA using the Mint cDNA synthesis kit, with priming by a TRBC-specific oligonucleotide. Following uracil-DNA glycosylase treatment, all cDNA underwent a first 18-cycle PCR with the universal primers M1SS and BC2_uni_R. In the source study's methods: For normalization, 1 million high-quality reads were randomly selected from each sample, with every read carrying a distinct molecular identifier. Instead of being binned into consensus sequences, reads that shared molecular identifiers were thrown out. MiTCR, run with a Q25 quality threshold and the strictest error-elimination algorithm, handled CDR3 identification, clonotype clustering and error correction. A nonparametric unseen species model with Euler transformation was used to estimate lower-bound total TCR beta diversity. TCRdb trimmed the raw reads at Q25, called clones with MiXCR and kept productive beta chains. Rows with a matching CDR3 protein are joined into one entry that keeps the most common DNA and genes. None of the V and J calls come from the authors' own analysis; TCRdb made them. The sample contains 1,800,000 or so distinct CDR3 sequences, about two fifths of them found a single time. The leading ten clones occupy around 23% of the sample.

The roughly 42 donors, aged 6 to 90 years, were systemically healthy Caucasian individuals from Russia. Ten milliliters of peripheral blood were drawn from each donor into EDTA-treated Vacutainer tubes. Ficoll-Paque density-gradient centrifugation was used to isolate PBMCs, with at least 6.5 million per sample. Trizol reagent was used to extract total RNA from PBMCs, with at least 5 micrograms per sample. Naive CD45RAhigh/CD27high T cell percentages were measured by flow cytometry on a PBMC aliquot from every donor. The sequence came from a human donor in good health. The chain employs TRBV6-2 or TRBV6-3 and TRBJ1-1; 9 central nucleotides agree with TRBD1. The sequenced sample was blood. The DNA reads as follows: TGTGCCAGCAGCATTACACAGGGGGCGAACACTGAAGCTTTCTTT. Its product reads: CASSITQGANTEAFF.